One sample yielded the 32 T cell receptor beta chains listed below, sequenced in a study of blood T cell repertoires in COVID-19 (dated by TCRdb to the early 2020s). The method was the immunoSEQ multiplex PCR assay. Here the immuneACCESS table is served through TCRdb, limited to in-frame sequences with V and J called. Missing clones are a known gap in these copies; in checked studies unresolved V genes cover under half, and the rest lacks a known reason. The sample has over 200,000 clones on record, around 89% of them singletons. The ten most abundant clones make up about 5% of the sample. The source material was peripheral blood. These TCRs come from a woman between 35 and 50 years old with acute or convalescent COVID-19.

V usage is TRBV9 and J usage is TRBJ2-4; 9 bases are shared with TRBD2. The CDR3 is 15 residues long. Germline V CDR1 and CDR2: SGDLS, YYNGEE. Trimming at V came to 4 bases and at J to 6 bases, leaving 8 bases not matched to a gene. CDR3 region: CASSPQAGGLNIQYF. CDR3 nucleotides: TGTGCCAGCAGCCCCCAGGCGGGGGGGCTAAACATTCAGTACTTC.

The CDR3 sequence: CASSLAGGVGEPQHF. Written as DNA, the CDR3 is TGTGCCAGCAGCCTAGCCGGGGGGGTTGGGGAGCCCCAGCATTTT. J is TRBJ1-5 and V is TRBV2; D possibly corresponds to TRBD1 (5 bases). CDR1 and CDR2 (germline): SNHLY, FYNNEI. The V end lost 6 bases, the J end lost 8 bases, and 20 bases lay between the germline ends. This CDR3 comprises 15 residues.

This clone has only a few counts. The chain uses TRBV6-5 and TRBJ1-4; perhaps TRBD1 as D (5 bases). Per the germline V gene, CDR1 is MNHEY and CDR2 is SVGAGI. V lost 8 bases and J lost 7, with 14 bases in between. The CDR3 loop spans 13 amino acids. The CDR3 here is CASRRRGVEKLFF. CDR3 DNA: TGTGCCAGCCGCAGGCGGGGGGTTGAAAAACTGTTTTTT.

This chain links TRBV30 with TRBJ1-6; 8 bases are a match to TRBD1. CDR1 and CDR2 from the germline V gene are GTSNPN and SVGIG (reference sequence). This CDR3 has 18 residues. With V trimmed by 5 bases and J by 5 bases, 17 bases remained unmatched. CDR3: CAWARDRLTWDNNSPLHF. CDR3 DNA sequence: TGTGCCTGGGCCCGGGACAGGCTAACCTGGGACAATAATTCACCCCTCCACTTT. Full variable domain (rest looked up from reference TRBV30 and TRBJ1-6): SQTIHQWPATLVQPVGSPLSLECTVEGTSNPNLYWYRQAAGRGLQLLFYSVGIGQISSEVPQNLSASRPQDRQFILSSKKLLLSDSGFYLCAWARDRLTWDNNSPLHFGNGTRLTVT.

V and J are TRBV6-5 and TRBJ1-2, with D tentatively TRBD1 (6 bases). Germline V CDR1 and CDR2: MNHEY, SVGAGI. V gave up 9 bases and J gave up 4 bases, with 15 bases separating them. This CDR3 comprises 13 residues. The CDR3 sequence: CASLRGQLYGYTF. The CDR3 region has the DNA TGTGCCAGTCTCCGAGGACAGCTCTATGGCTACACCTTC.

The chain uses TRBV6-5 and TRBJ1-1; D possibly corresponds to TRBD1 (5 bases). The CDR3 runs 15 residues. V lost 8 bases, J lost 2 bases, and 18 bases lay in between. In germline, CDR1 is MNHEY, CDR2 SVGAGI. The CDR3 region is CASRIGGMGNTEAFF. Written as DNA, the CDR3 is TGTGCCAGCCGAATTGGGGGGATGGGTAACACTGAAGCTTTCTTT.

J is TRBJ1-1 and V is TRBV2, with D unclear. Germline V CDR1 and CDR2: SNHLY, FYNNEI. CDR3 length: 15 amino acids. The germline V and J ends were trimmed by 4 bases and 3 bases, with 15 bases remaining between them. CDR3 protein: CASSAVRGSDTEAFF. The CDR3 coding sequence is TGTGCCAGCAGTGCAGTCAGAGGGTCGGACACTGAAGCTTTCTTT. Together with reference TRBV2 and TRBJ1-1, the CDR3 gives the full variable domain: EPEVTQTPSHQVTQMGQEVILRCVPISNHLYFYWYRQILGQKVEFLVSFYNNEISEKSEIFDDQFSVERPDGSNFTLKIRSTKLEDSAMYFCASSAVRGSDTEAFFGQGTRLTVV.

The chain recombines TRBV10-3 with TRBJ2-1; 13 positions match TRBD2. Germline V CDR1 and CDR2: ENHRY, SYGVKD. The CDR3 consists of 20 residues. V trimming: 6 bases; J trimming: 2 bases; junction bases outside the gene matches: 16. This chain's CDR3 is CAISTPQGLAGRATYNEQFF. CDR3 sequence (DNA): TGTGCCATCAGCACCCCCCAGGGACTAGCGGGGAGGGCAACCTACAATGAGCAGTTCTTC.

Here the CDR3 reads CATSDFWAGGQVLEQFF. CDR3 bases: TGTGCCACCAGTGATTTTTGGGCGGGGGGGCAGGTCTTAGAGCAGTTCTTC. The V gene is TRBV24-1, the J gene TRBJ2-1; 9 nucleotides agree with TRBD2. The CDR3 extends over 17 amino acids. Germline V lookup: CDR1 KGHDR, CDR2 SFDVKD. V dropped 1 base and J dropped 10; count of bases not matched to a gene: 13.

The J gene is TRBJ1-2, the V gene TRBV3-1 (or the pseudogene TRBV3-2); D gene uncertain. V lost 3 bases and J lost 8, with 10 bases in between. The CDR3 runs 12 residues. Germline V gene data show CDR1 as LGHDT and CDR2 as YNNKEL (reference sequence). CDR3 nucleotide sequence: TGTGCCAGCAGCCAGGAGGGAGGCGGCTACACCTTC. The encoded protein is CASSQEGGGYTF.

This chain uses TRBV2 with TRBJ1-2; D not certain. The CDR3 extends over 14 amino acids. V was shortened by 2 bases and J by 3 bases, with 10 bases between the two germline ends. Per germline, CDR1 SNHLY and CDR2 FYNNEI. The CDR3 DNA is TGTGCCAGCAGTGAACTTGGGCACGACTATGGCTACACCTTC. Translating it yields CASSELGHDYGYTF.

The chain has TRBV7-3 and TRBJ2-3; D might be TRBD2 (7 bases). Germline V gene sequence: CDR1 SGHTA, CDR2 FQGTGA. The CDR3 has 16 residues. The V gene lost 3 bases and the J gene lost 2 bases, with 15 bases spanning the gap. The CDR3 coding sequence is TGTGCCAGCAGCTTGATGGGAGGGGGAAACACAGATACGCAGTATTTT. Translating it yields CASSLMGGGNTDTQYF. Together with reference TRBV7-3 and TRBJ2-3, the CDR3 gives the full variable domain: GAGVSQTPSNKVTEKGKYVELRCDPISGHTALYWYRQSLGQGPEFLIYFQGTGAADDSGLPNDRFFAVRPEGSVSTLKIQRTERGDSAVYLCASSLMGGGNTDTQYFGPGTRLTVL.

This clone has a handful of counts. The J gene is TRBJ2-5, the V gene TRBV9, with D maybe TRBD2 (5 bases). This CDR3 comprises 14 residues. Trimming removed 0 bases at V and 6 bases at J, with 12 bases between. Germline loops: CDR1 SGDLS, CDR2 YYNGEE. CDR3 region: CASSVGGSVKTQYF. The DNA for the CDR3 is TGTGCCAGCAGCGTAGGGGGTAGCGTCAAGACCCAGTACTTC.

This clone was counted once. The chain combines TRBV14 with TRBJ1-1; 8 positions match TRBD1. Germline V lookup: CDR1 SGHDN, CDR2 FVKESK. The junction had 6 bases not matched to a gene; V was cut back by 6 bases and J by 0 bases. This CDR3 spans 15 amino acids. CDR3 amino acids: CASRGPGGLNTEAFF. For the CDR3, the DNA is TGTGCCAGCAGAGGGCCAGGGGGCCTGAACACTGAAGCTTTCTTT.

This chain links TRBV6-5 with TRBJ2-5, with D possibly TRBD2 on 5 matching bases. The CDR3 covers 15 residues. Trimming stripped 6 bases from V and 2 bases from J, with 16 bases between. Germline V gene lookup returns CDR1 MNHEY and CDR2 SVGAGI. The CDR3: CASSGDRGLQETQYF. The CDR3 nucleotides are TGTGCCAGCAGCGGGGATCGAGGGTTACAAGAGACCCAGTACTTC.

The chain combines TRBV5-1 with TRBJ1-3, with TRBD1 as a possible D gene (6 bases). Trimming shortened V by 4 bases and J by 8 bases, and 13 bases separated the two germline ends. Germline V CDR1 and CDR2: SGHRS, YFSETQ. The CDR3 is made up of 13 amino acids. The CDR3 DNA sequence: TGCGCCAGCAGCGGGGGCAGGGCGGACACCATATATTTT. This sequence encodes CASSGGRADTIYF.

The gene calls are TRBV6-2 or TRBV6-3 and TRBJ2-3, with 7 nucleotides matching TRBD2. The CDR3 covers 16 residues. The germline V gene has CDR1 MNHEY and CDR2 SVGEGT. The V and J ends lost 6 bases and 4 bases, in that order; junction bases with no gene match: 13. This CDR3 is CASSQLAAHGADTQYF. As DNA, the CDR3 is TGTGCCAGCAGCCAGCTAGCGGCCCATGGAGCAGATACGCAGTATTTT.

Written as DNA, the CDR3 is TGCGCCAGCAGTGGCAGACAGGGGGCTCCCTACGAGCAGTACGTC. Its translation: CASSGRQGAPYEQYV. The chain carries TRBV10-2 and TRBJ2-7; 10 nucleotides line up with TRBD1. J lost 2 bases, V lost 4 bases, and 5 bases had no gene match. Germline V lookup: CDR1 WSHSY, CDR2 SAAADI. This CDR3 contains 15 residues.

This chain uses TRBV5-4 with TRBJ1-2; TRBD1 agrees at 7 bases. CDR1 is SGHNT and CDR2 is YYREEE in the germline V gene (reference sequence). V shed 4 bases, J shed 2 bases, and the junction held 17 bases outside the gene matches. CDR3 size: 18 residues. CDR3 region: CASSQKPARGTVNYGYTF. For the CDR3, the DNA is TGTGCCAGCAGCCAGAAACCCGCTAGAGGGACAGTGAACTATGGCTACACCTTC.

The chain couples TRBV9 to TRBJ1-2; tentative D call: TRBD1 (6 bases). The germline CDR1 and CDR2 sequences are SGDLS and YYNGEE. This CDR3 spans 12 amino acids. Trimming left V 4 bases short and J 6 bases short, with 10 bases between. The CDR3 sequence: CASSIQGHGYTF. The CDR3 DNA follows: TGTGCCAGCAGCATACAGGGCCATGGCTACACCTTC.

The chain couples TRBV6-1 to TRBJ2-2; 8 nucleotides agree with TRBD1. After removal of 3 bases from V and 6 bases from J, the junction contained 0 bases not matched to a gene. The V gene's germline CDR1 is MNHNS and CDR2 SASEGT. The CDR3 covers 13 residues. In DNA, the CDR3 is TGTGCCAGCAGTGACAGGGGGCCCGGGGAGCTGTTTTTT. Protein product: CASSDRGPGELFF.

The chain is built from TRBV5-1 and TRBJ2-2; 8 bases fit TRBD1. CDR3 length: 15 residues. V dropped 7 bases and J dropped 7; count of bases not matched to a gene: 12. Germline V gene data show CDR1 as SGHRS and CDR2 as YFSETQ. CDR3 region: CASRRADRAFGELFF. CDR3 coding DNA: TGCGCCAGCCGGCGGGCGGACAGGGCTTTCGGGGAGCTGTTTTTT.

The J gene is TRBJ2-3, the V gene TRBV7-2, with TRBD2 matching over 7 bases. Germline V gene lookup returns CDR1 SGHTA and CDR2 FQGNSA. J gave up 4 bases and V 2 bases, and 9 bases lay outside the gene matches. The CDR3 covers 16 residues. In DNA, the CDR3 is TGTGCCAGCAGCTTACTGGGGGGGACCGTAGCAGATACGCAGTATTTT. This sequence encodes CASSLLGGTVADTQYF.

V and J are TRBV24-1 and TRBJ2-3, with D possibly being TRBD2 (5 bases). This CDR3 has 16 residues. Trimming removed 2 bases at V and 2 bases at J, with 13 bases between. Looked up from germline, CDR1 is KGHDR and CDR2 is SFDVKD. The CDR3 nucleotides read TGTGCCACCAGTGATTACGGGGATATAGACACAGATACGCAGTATTTT. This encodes CATSDYGDIDTDTQYF.

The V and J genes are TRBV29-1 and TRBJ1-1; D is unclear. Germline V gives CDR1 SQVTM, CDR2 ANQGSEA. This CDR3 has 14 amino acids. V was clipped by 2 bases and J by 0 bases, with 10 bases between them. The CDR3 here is CSVERGGLNTEAFF. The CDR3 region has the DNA TGCAGCGTTGAACGCGGCGGGTTGAACACTGAAGCTTTCTTT. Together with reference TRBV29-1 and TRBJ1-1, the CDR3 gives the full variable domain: SAVISQKPSRDICQRGTSLTIQCQVDSQVTMMFWYRQQPGQSLTLIATANQGSEATYESGFVIDKFPISRPNLTFSTLTVSNMSPEDSSIYLCSVERGGLNTEAFFGQGTRLTVV.

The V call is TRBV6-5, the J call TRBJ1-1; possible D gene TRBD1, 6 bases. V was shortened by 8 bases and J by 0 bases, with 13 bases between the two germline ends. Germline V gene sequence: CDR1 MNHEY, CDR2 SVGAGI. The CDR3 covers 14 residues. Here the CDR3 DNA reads TGTGCCAGCGGCTCAGGGGAAATGAACACTGAAGCTTTCTTT. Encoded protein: CASGSGEMNTEAFF.

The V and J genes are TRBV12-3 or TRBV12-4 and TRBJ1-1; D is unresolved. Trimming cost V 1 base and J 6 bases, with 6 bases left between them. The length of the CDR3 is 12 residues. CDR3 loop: CASSLGPAEAFF. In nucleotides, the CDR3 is TGTGCCAGCAGTTTAGGGCCAGCTGAAGCTTTCTTT.

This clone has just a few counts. CDR3 loop: CASSPRAGGYQPQHF. DNA of the CDR3: TGTGCCAGCAGTCCGAGGGCAGGGGGCTATCAGCCCCAGCATTTT. The chain links TRBV27 to TRBJ1-5; the match to TRBD1 covers 8 bases. With 5 bases clipped from V and 5 bases from J, the junction kept 8 bases outside the gene matches. CDR3 length: 15 amino acids. From germline, CDR1 is MNHEY and CDR2 SMNVEV (reference sequence).

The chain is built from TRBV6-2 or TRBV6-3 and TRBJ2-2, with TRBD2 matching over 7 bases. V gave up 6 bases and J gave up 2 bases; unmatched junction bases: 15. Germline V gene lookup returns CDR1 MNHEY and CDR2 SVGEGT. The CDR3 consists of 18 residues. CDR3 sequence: CASSPLGREGRNTGELFF. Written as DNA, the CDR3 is TGTGCCAGCAGCCCTCTAGGGAGGGAAGGGAGAAACACCGGGGAGCTGTTTTTT.

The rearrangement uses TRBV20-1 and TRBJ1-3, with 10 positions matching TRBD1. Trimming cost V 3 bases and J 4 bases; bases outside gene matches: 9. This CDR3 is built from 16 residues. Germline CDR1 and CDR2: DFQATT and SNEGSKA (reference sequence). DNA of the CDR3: TGCAGTGCTAGTATTCCCGGGACAGGGGAAGGAAACACCATATATTTT. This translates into CSASIPGTGEGNTIYF.

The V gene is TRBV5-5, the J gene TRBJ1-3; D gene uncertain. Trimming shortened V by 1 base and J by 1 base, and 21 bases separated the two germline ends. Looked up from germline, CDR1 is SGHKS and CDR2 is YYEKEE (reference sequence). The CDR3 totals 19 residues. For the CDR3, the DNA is TGTGCCAGCAGCTTGTATTGGGCGGGCAGCCCCGGATCTGGAAACACCATATATTTT. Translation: CASSLYWAGSPGSGNTIYF.

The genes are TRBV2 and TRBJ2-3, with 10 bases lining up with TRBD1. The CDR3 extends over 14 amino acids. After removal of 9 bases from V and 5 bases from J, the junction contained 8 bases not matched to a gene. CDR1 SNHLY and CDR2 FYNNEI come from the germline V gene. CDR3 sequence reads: CASSGTGVLDTQYF. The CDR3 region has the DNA TGTGCCAGTTCCGGGACAGGGGTGCTAGATACGCAGTATTTT.